This T cell receptor beta chain was found in a study of blood T cell repertoires in COVID-19. Sequencing used immunoSEQ multiplex PCR; TCRdb keeps in-frame clones, though not all of them. This sample has 300,000 to 500,000 clones, with more than 75% found just once. The TCR comes from a woman between 25 and 40 years old with acute COVID-19. Sequencing was done on a sample of PBMCs or T cells enriched from blood (not recorded which).

The DNA for the CDR3 is TGTGCCAGCAGTGAGGGGCTGACAGGGTCTTCAACTCGCTACACCTTC. It codes for CASSEGLTGSSTRYTF. The chain couples TRBV2 to TRBJ1-2, with 7 positions matching TRBD1. The CDR3 loop spans 16 amino acids. The germline V gene encodes CDR1 SNHLY and CDR2 FYNNEI. Trimming cost V 3 bases and J 9 bases; bases outside gene matches: 16.